The rows below give T cell receptor beta chains drawn from one sample of a study of response to subunit inactivated influenza vaccine. MiXCR, applied by TCRdb to the RT-PCR reads, yields one record per CDR3 protein. The repertoire holds 600,000 to 850,000 distinct CDR3 sequences, about 14% seen once, with less than 9% in the top ten. The source material was PBMCs from blood, sampled about 14 days before vaccination. The receptors here all came from a man aged 50 to 60 who received an inactivated influenza vaccine. CDR3s include the opening cysteine and the closing phenylalanine or tryptophan. The D gene is left open where the match is weak. Clone size is given for some rows only: seen once, a few or many times, or a class if the clone is expanded.

v_call,d_call,j_call,clone_size,cdr3_aa,cdr3_nt
TRBV5-1,TRBD1,TRBJ2-1,once,CASSDPGQGSYNEQFF,TGCGCCAGCAGCGATCCGGGACAGGGCTCCTACAATGAGCAGTTCTTC
TRBV28,TRBD2,TRBJ2-7,-,CASTAGGSPYEQYF,TGTGCCAGCACAGCGGGAGGGTCCCCTTACGAGCAGTACTTC
TRBV6-2/TRBV6-3,TRBD2,TRBJ2-1,many,CASSSTSGAYNEQFF,TGTGCCAGCAGTTCTACTAGCGGGGCCTACAATGAGCAGTTCTTC
TRBV5-1,TRBD1,TRBJ2-1,many,CASSLGTGDEQFF,TGTGCCAGCAGCCTTGGGACAGGGGATGAGCAGTTCTTC
TRBV11-3,-,TRBJ2-3,once,CASSPGWEDTQYF,TGTGCCAGCAGCCCCGGCTGGGAAGATACGCAGTATTTT
TRBV4-1,-,TRBJ2-3,-,CASSQDLGRPADTQYF,TGCGCCAGCAGCCAAGATCTGGGGCGGCCGGCAGATACGCAGTATTTT
TRBV6-2/TRBV6-3,TRBD2,TRBJ2-4,-,CASRNFRGLADAAKNIQYF,TGTGCCAGCAGAAACTTCCGGGGACTAGCGGATGCGGCCAAAAACATTCAGTACTTC
TRBV29-1,-,TRBJ2-7,many,CSVGTYEQYF,TGCAGTGTCGGGACCTACGAGCAGTACTTC
TRBV7-2,-,TRBJ1-1,-,CASSLGGPGKGAFF,TGTGCCAGCAGCTTAGGGGGCCCAGGGAAGGGAGCTTTCTTT
TRBV29-1,-,TRBJ1-2,-,CSVPASYGYTF,TGCAGCGTCCCGGCCTCCTATGGCTACACCTTC
TRBV27,TRBD1,TRBJ2-7,-,CASSFTGGNYEQYF,TGTGCCAGCAGTTTCACAGGGGGTAACTACGAGCAGTACTTC
TRBV12-3/TRBV12-4,-,TRBJ2-1,few,CASMSPMGEQFF,TGTGCCAGCATGTCACCCATGGGTGAGCAGTTCTTC
TRBV5-1,TRBD1,TRBJ2-5,few,CASSLAPGGQETQYF,TGCGCCAGCAGCTTGGCACCAGGGGGACAAGAGACCCAGTACTTC
TRBV10-3,TRBD1,TRBJ2-3,few,CATRGRSTDTQYF,TGTGCCACGAGGGGGCGTAGCACAGATACGCAGTATTTT
TRBV20-1,-,TRBJ2-7,many,CSARVPSRNSYEQYF,TGCAGTGCTAGAGTTCCTTCCCGGAACTCCTACGAGCAGTACTTC
TRBV20-1,-,TRBJ1-2,-,CSARDGQLYGYTF,TGCAGTGCTAGAGATGGACAGCTCTATGGCTACACCTTC
TRBV20-1,-,TRBJ2-2,-,CSATTSGTGELFF,TGCAGTGCGACGACTAGTGGCACCGGGGAGCTGTTTTTT
TRBV11-2,TRBD1,TRBJ2-7,-,CASSSLVKRTGKDYYEQYF,TGTGCCAGCAGCTCCTTAGTCAAGAGGACAGGGAAGGACTACTACGAGCAGTACTTC
TRBV4-1,-,TRBJ2-7,few,CASSHQGPYEQYF,TGCGCCAGCAGCCATCAGGGACCCTACGAGCAGTACTTC
TRBV20-1,-,TRBJ2-4,-,CSATSLRSQGKNIQYF,TGCAGTGCTACAAGTTTAAGGAGTCAGGGAAAAAACATTCAGTACTTC
TRBV15,TRBD2,TRBJ2-7,-,CATSRDAAGALGEQYF,TGTGCCACCAGCAGAGATGCGGCGGGAGCCCTAGGCGAGCAGTACTTC
TRBV12-3/TRBV12-4,-,TRBJ2-5,many,CASSFGRGFSETQYF,TGTGCCAGCAGTTTTGGCAGGGGTTTTTCAGAGACCCAGTACTTC
TRBV11-2,TRBD2,TRBJ2-5,-,CASSSAGGLFKTQYF,TGTGCCAGCAGCTCAGCGGGGGGGCTTTTTAAGACCCAGTACTTC
TRBV4-2,TRBD2,TRBJ2-1,few,CASSQGTGTSGRRNEQFF,TGTGCCAGCAGCCAAGGAACAGGGACTAGCGGGAGGAGGAATGAGCAGTTCTTC
TRBV4-2,-,TRBJ2-3,-,CASSHLGADTQYF,TGTGCCAGCAGCCATCTCGGTGCAGATACGCAGTATTTT
TRBV5-1,-,TRBJ1-3,many,CASSPTGAGNTIYF,TGCGCCAGCAGCCCAACGGGGGCTGGAAACACCATATATTTT
TRBV2,-,TRBJ2-1,few,CASSVHRVDDNEQFF,TGTGCCAGCAGTGTTCACAGGGTGGACGACAATGAGCAGTTCTTC
TRBV7-2,-,TRBJ2-3,few,CASSLVGGFSTDTQYF,TGTGCCAGCAGCTTAGTCGGTGGATTTAGCACAGATACGCAGTATTTT
TRBV3-1,TRBD2,TRBJ2-2,-,CASSQGLAGTSGELFF,TGTGCCAGCAGCCAGGGACTAGCGGGAACGAGCGGGGAGCTGTTTTTT
TRBV28,-,TRBJ2-5,few,CASSLNWGTQYF,TGTGCCAGCAGTCTCAACTGGGGGACCCAGTACTTC
TRBV29-1,TRBD1,TRBJ2-7,few,CSVSRTGAKSYEQYF,TGCAGCGTTTCCAGGACAGGGGCGAAATCCTACGAGCAGTACTTC
TRBV6-1,TRBD2,TRBJ2-3,-,CASSPERAGLYTQYF,TGTGCCAGCAGTCCCGAACGAGCGGGGTTATATACGCAGTATTTT
TRBV27,-,TRBJ2-7,few,CASSKGDGPTEQYF,TGTGCCAGCAGTAAAGGGGACGGCCCCACCGAGCAGTACTTC
TRBV4-3,-,TRBJ2-1,few,CASSQDWASSRLYNEQFF,TGCGCCAGCAGCCAAGATTGGGCCAGTAGTCGACTCTACAATGAGCAGTTCTTC
TRBV3-1,TRBD2,TRBJ2-7,-,CASSQPPTSGSYEQYF,TGTGCCAGCAGCCAACCCCCGACTAGCGGGAGCTACGAGCAGTACTTC
TRBV9,-,TRBJ2-1,-,CASSGWSNEQFF,TGTGCCAGCAGCGGGTGGTCCAATGAGCAGTTCTTC
TRBV20-1,TRBD2,TRBJ2-7,few,CSAALPRDYYYEQYF,TGCAGTGCTGCCCTCCCGCGGGACTACTACTACGAGCAGTACTTC
TRBV7-2,-,TRBJ1-1,many,CASSLAQGHSTEAFF,TGTGCCAGCAGCTTAGCGCAAGGTCATAGCACTGAAGCTTTCTTT
TRBV9,TRBD2,TRBJ2-1,few,CASSVGASGSSSYNEQFF,TGTGCCAGCAGCGTAGGGGCTAGCGGGAGTAGCTCCTACAATGAGCAGTTCTTC
TRBV12-3/TRBV12-4,-,TRBJ2-2,few,CASSLTVKFTGELFF,TGTGCCAGCAGTCTAACAGTAAAATTCACCGGGGAGCTGTTTTTT
TRBV29-1,-,TRBJ2-5,many,CSVGRTQETQYF,TGCAGCGTCGGACGGACCCAAGAGACCCAGTACTTC
TRBV28,-,TRBJ2-2,few,CASTPRGTGELFF,TGTGCCAGCACCCCCCGGGGCACCGGGGAGCTGTTTTTT
TRBV2,-,TRBJ2-1,few,CASSSSRGGNEQFF,TGTGCCAGCAGTTCGAGTAGGGGGGGCAATGAGCAGTTCTTC
TRBV19,-,TRBJ2-2,few,CASSIAANTGELFF,TGTGCCAGTAGTATAGCGGCGAACACCGGGGAGCTGTTTTTT
TRBV5-1,TRBD1,TRBJ2-6,few,CASSLLGTGNVLTF,TGCGCCAGCAGCTTGCTAGGGACAGGGAACGTCCTGACTTTC
TRBV10-3,TRBD1,TRBJ1-1,-,CAISDQGVTEAFF,TGTGCCATCAGTGATCAGGGGGTGACTGAAGCTTTCTTT